Below are 9 T cell receptor beta chains sequenced from a single sample in a study of blood T cell repertoires in COVID-19. Method: immunoSEQ multiplex PCR; TCRdb's copy keeps in-frame clones and lacks some. Found here are around 250,000 clones, roughly four fifths of them singletons; the top ten hold approximately 3.5%. Material: peripheral blood. The source of these receptors is a woman between 18 and 29 years old with acute or convalescent COVID-19.

This CDR3 is CSASSSGRIAKNIQYF. Written as DNA, the CDR3 is TGCAGTGCTAGTTCCAGCGGGAGGATAGCCAAAAACATTCAGTACTTC. The rearrangement links TRBV20-1 to TRBJ2-4, with TRBD2 identical over 9 bases. There are 16 residues in the CDR3. V shed 3 bases, J shed 0 bases, and the junction held 6 bases outside the gene matches. Germline V CDR1 and CDR2: DFQATT, SNEGSKA (reference sequence).

To note about this clone: Within the sample, other DNA sequences also encode this same CDR3. This rearrangement joins TRBV27 to TRBJ2-1, with D uncertain. The V and J ends lost 5 bases and 0 bases respectively, with 5 bases between them. CDR1 is MNHEY and CDR2 is SMNVEV in the germline V gene (reference sequence). This CDR3 spans 13 amino acids. Here the CDR3 DNA reads TGTGCCAGCAGTCTGAGCTCCTACAATGAGCAGTTCTTC. Its protein product is CASSLSSYNEQFF.

This clone was seen ten or more times. The chain employs TRBV18 and TRBJ2-3, with D possibly matching TRBD2 (5 bases). Germline lookup yields CDR1 KGHSH and CDR2 LQKENI. V lost 5 bases and J 1 base, leaving 16 bases between the germline ends. The CDR3 loop spans 16 amino acids. DNA for the CDR3: TGTGCCAGCTCAAAGGCCTCTGCGCGGGGCACAGATACGCAGTATTTT. This sequence encodes CASSKASARGTDTQYF.

The V and J genes are TRBV5-1 and TRBJ2-3; 7 bases agree with TRBD2. Trimming removed 1 base from V and 4 bases from J; junction bases left unmatched: 3. This CDR3 comprises 14 residues. Germline V CDR1 and CDR2: SGHRS, YFSETQ. Here the CDR3 reads CASSLFREADTQYF. In DNA form, the CDR3 reads TGCGCCAGCAGCTTGTTTCGGGAGGCAGATACGCAGTATTTT.

The V gene is TRBV6-1, the J gene TRBJ2-7; D perhaps matches TRBD1 (5 bases). The CDR3 covers 12 residues. Germline CDR1 is MNHNS and CDR2 is SASEGT. V gave up 3 bases and J gave up 4 bases, with 7 bases separating them. The CDR3 DNA reads TGTGCCAGCAGTGACAGGGATTACGAGCAGTACTTC. This gives the protein CASSDRDYEQYF.

The chain couples TRBV6-2 or TRBV6-3 to TRBJ1-4; 7 nucleotides align to TRBD1. Germline lookup yields CDR1 MNHEY and CDR2 SVGEGT. Losses at the gene ends were 5 bases for V and 4 bases for J; bases not matched to a gene: 10. The CDR3 is 16 residues long. CDR3 protein: CASSQPWDSFNEKLFF. The CDR3 DNA sequence: TGTGCCAGCAGTCAGCCTTGGGACAGCTTTAATGAAAAACTGTTTTTT.

This clone was observed once. For the CDR3, the DNA is TGTGCCTGGAGTACTCCGGGACAGGGGGCGTATGGCTACACCTTC. Translated, it gives CAWSTPGQGAYGYTF. This sequence joins TRBV30 and TRBJ1-2, with TRBD1 matching over 12 bases. V shed 2 bases and J 5 bases; nucleotides not matched to a gene: 6. Germline CDR1 is GTSNPN and CDR2 is SVGIG (reference sequence). The CDR3 totals 15 residues.

This chain links TRBV27 with TRBJ1-2; no clear D. CDR3 length equals 14 residues. V shed 3 bases and J shed 4 bases, with 12 bases lying between them. Germline V gene data show CDR1 as MNHEY and CDR2 as SMNVEV (reference sequence). The CDR3 region is CASSFTGQLYGYTF. The DNA for the CDR3 is TGTGCCAGCAGTTTCACGGGTCAGCTCTATGGCTACACCTTC.

CDR3 in amino acids: CASSRRPGQGNTIYF. The CDR3 DNA sequence: TGTGCCAGCAGCCGAAGACCGGGACAAGGAAACACCATATATTTT. This chain uses TRBV7-6 with TRBJ1-3; a weak D match, TRBD1 (6 bases). CDR3 length equals 15 residues. The V end lost 5 bases, the J end lost 4 bases, and 15 bases lay between the germline ends. Germline V gene lookup returns CDR1 SGHVS and CDR2 FNYEAQ.